This TCR beta chain was captured by sequencing in a study of T-cell reconstitution after alpha-beta-depleted transplantation in children. On this clonotype itself: Its antigen is undetermined.

V shed 0 bases and J 6 bases; nucleotides not matched to a gene: 10. CDR1 and CDR2 from the germline V gene are LNHNV and YYDKDF (reference sequence). The CDR3 runs to 17 residues. Findings and limits, study-wide: At around two months after transplant, the alpha-beta T cells were reportedly derived from several hundred expanded clones that came from non-depleted graft cells. Diversity of TCRbeta at day 60 was high in some patients, arising from surviving recipient T cells and thymic progenitors. Newly made T cells mostly supplied T-cell counts and diversity one year after transplant.

Researchers prepared the TCRbeta library using unique molecular identifiers, the study reports. TCRdb itself ran the PCR reads through MiXCR, one entry per CDR3 protein. The sample consists of about 200,000 distinct CDR3 sequences, roughly 6.5% of them appearing once. V is TRBV15 and J is TRBJ1-5, with 8 bases lining up with TRBD1. This receptor was obtained from a girl less than two years old with combined immunodeficiency, due to receive a stem cell transplant. Sequencing used PBMCs, obtained before TCRalphabeta/CD19-depleted stem cell transplant. As DNA, the CDR3 is TGTGCCACCAGCAGAGATTCAGGGGGCGTCTTGGGTCAGCCCCAGCATTTT. As protein: CATSRDSGGVLGQPQHF. Complete variable domain (other parts from reference TRBV15 and TRBJ1-5): DAMVIQNPRYQVTQFGKPVTLSCSQTLNHNVMYWYQQKSSQAPKLLFHYYDKDFNNEADTPDNFQSRRPNTSFCFLDIRSPGLGDTAMYLCATSRDSGGVLGQPQHFGDGTRLSIL.